This T cell receptor (beta chain) was profiled in a study of T cell responses to AZD1222 COVID-19 vaccine. Study-level points and caveats: Donors in the cohort were predominantly white British and more often female, and clonal diversity was possibly underestimated. Seropositive AZD1222 recipients at baseline numbered only five to seven.

In the case of this clone: Its antigen remains unidentified.

Sequenced by immunoSEQ multiplex PCR; TCRdb stores in-frame clones only, minus some. This sample carries about 140,000 clones, roughly 87% of them seen once, and the ten largest clones take less than 6.5%. Trimming shortened V by 5 bases and J by 6 bases, and 10 bases separated the two germline ends. This CDR3 has 13 amino acids. Germline V lookup: CDR1 SGHTA, CDR2 FQGTGA. Samples with a second dose at about 4 or about 12 weeks were pooled together. The clonotype comes from an adult who received the AZD1222 COVID-19 vaccine. Sequencing was performed on peripheral blood, taken 28 days after the second AZD1222 dose. The genes are TRBV7-3 and TRBJ2-2; no firm D call. CDR3 protein: CASSLVSPGELFF. CDR3 DNA sequence: TGTGCCAGCAGCCTCGTCTCACCCGGGGAGCTGTTTTTT.